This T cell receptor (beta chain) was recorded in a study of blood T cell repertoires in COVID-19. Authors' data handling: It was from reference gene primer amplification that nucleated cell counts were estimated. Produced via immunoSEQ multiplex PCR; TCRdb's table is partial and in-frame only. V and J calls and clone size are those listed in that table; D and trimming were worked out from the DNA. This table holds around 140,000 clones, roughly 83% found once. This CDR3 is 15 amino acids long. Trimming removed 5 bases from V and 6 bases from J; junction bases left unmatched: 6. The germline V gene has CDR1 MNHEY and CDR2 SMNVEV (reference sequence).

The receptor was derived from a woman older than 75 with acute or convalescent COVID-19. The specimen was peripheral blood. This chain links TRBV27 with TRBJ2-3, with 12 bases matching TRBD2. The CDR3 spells CASSRLAGVADTQYF. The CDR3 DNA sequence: TGTGCCAGCAGTCGACTAGCGGGAGTAGCGGATACGCAGTATTTT.